Described below is a single TCR beta chain sequence and its context. The data were obtained in a study of monozygotic twins with inflammatory bowel disease. The CDR3 contains 11 residues. Germline assignment: CDR1 SQVTM and CDR2 ANQGSEA. After re-calling the 5' RACE reads, TCRdb lists one entry per CDR3 protein, DNA absent. The sample's table shows about 210,000 distinct CDR3 sequences. This receptor was identified in a human donor with ulcerative colitis or Crohn's disease, or a healthy co-twin of an affected twin (not recorded which). This chain uses TRBV29-1 with TRBJ2-1. Sequenced sample: blood. This CDR3 is CSVMAHNEQFF.